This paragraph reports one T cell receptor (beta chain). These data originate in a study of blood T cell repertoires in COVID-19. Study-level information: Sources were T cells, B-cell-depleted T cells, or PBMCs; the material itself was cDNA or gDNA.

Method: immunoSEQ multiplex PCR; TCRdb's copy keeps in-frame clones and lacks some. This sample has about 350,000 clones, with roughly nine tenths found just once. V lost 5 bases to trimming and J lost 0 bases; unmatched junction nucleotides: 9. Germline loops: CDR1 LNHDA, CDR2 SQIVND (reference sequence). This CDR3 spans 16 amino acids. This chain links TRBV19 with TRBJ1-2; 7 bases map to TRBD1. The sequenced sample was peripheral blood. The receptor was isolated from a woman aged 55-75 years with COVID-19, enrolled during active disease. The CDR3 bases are TGTGCCAGTAGTGATAATCAGGGGACAGCTAACTATGGCTACACCTTC. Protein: CASSDNQGTANYGYTF. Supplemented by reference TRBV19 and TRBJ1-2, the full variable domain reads DGGITQSPKYLFRKEGQNVTLSCEQNLNHDAMYWYRQDPGQGLRLIYYSQIVNDFQKGDIAEGYSVSREKKESFPLTVTSAQKNPTAFYLCASSDNQGTANYGYTFGSGTRLTVV.